This TCR beta chain appears in the sequencing data of a study of response to subunit inactivated influenza vaccine. At least ten counts were recorded for this clonotype. TCRdb fed the RT-PCR reads into MiXCR, producing one record per CDR3 protein. The table has roughly 650,000 distinct CDR3 sequences, about a sixth seen once. This receptor was identified in a man between 50 and 59 years old who received an inactivated influenza vaccine. Sequences were derived from PBMCs from blood, sampled 11 to 12 days after vaccination.

The CDR3 bases are TGTGCCAGCTCACCACCGGGACAGGGGGTTTACAATGAGCAGTTCTTC. Translated, it gives CASSPPGQGVYNEQFF. V usage is TRBV18 and J usage is TRBJ2-1; TRBD1 aligns across 11 bases. Germline-derived CDR1 and CDR2 are KGHSH and LQKENI. Losses at the gene ends were 0 bases for V and 4 bases for J; bases not matched to a gene: 2. The CDR3 consists of 16 residues.